The 20 T cell receptor beta chains presented below share a single source sample, sequenced in a study of T-cell reconstitution after alpha-beta-depleted transplantation in children. As it was prepared, the TCRbeta library received unique molecular identifiers. TCRdb itself ran the PCR reads through MiXCR, one entry per CDR3 protein. The sample contains approximately 490,000 distinct CDR3 sequences, roughly an eighth of which appear only once. Specimen: PBMCs from the stem cell graft donor, collected from the stem cell graft. The receptors derive from a human donor who donated a stem cell graft to a child with combined immunodeficiency.

This clonotype was found a few times. The chain carries TRBV27 and TRBJ2-7; 9 nucleotides align to TRBD2. J lost 3 bases, V lost 6 bases, and 15 bases had no gene match. Germline V gene data show CDR1 as MNHEY and CDR2 as SMNVEV (reference sequence). The CDR3 is 17 residues long. The CDR3 DNA sequence: TGTGCCAGCAGAGTCAGACTAGCGGAAGAGGGTCGCTACGAGCAGTACTTC. It yields the protein CASRVRLAEEGRYEQYF.

This clonotype has a count of ten or more. The V call is TRBV7-3, the J call TRBJ1-1; D is possibly TRBD1 (5 bases). The germline gives CDR1 SGHTA, CDR2 FQGTGA. The V end was cut by 4 bases, the J end by 1 base, with 13 bases between. This CDR3 region has 15 residues. As DNA, the CDR3 is TGTGCCAGCAGCTCTAGCGGGACCGCGAACACTGAAGCTTTCTTT. Its protein product is CASSSSGTANTEAFF.

A single count supports this clonotype. The J gene is TRBJ2-3, the V gene TRBV6-1; D call uncertain. CDR1 is MNHNS, CDR2 SASEGT, per germline. Trimming pared 6 bases from V and 2 bases from J, leaving 9 bases between. This CDR3 has 13 amino acids. The DNA for the CDR3 is TGTGCCAGCAGCTGGAGTGACACAGATACGCAGTATTTT. Protein product: CASSWSDTDTQYF.

This chain connects TRBV29-1 to TRBJ2-3; the D is unclear. The CDR3 totals 12 residues. V was shortened by 7 bases and J by 0 bases, with 8 bases between the two germline ends. CDR1 is SQVTM, CDR2 ANQGSEA, per germline. The CDR3 region is CSAATSTDTQYF. The CDR3 DNA is TGCAGCGCGGCTACTAGCACAGATACGCAGTATTTT.

In its sample, this clonotype was seen a few times. CDR3: CASSLIPGAAFF. The CDR3 bases are TGTGCCAGCAGTTTAATCCCCGGCGCTGCTTTCTTT. V and J are TRBV12-3 or TRBV12-4 and TRBJ1-1; D gene uncertain. V gave up 2 bases and J gave up 11 bases, with 12 bases separating them. The CDR3 runs to 12 residues.

CDR3 region: CASSYSPGPNEQFF. The CDR3 DNA follows: TGTGCCAGCAGTTATTCCCCCGGACCCAATGAGCAGTTCTTC. This rearrangement joins TRBV6-5 to TRBJ2-1, with D unresolved. The CDR3 extends over 14 amino acids. Per the germline V gene, CDR1 is MNHEY and CDR2 is SVGAGI. The V end lost 3 bases, the J end lost 6 bases, and 12 bases lay between the germline ends.

The table lists this clonotype with a few counts. The gene calls are TRBV15 and TRBJ1-2, with TRBD1 matching 7 bases. V dropped 1 base and J dropped 2; count of bases not matched to a gene: 4. Per the germline V gene, CDR1 is LNHNV and CDR2 is YYDKDF (reference sequence). The CDR3 length is 15 residues. The CDR3 protein is CATSRAPTGNYGYTF. The CDR3 coding sequence is TGTGCCACCAGCAGAGCCCCGACAGGGAACTATGGCTACACCTTC.

The chain combines TRBV11-2 with TRBJ2-2; perhaps TRBD2 as D (6 bases). The CDR3 length is 16 residues. V was trimmed by 6 bases and J by 4 bases, leaving 18 bases between them. CDR1 SGHAT and CDR2 FQNNGV come from the germline V gene. CDR3 loop: CASRSPGRRGTGELFF. CDR3 nucleotide sequence: TGTGCCAGCAGGTCCCCGGGGCGGCGGGGCACCGGGGAGCTGTTTTTT. Variable domain in full (rest from reference TRBV11-2 and TRBJ2-2): EAGVAQSPRYKIIEKRQSVAFWCNPISGHATLYWYQQILGQGPKLLIQFQNNGVVDDSQLPKDRFSAERLKGVDSTLKIQPAKLEDSAVYLCASRSPGRRGTGELFFGEGSRLTVL.

This clonotype counts as medium-sized (0.01 to 0.1%). V gene TRBV12-3 or TRBV12-4 combines with J gene TRBJ1-1, with a tentative D call TRBD1 (5 bases). V was cut by 3 bases and J by 1 base, with 12 bases left in between. The CDR3 spans 15 residues. The CDR3 DNA is TGTGCCAGCAGTTTTGGCGGAGGGGCGAACACTGAAGCTTTCTTT. It yields the protein CASSFGGGANTEAFF.

The chain couples TRBV18 to TRBJ2-2, with D possibly called TRBD1 or TRBD2 (6 bases each). The CDR3 contains 14 residues. Trimming shortened V by 4 bases and J by 7 bases, and 13 bases separated the two germline ends. Germline V gives CDR1 KGHSH, CDR2 LQKENI. In DNA form, the CDR3 reads TGTGCCAGCTCACTGTCGGGGGCGAGCGGGGAGCTGTTTTTT. It yields the protein CASSLSGASGELFF.

The rearrangement joins TRBV20-1 to TRBJ1-4; 10 nucleotides line up with TRBD1. This CDR3 is 17 amino acids long. J was trimmed by 6 bases and V by 1 base; bases with no gene match: 11. Germline V lookup: CDR1 DFQATT, CDR2 SNEGSKA (reference sequence). The CDR3 here is CSARVLRQGAPDEKLFF. In DNA form, the CDR3 reads TGCAGTGCTAGAGTACTCCGACAGGGGGCGCCTGATGAAAAACTGTTTTTT.

The V gene is TRBV3-1, the J gene TRBJ2-5; no clear D. Deletions cut 3 bases from V and 1 base from J, with 15 bases between. The germline V gene encodes CDR1 LGHDT and CDR2 YNNKEL (reference sequence). The CDR3 is 16 amino acids. The CDR3 is CASSHADTFSQETQYF. The CDR3 coding sequence is TGTGCCAGCAGCCATGCTGACACCTTCAGCCAAGAGACCCAGTACTTC.

The chain carries TRBV20-1 and TRBJ1-6; D remains ambiguous. V shed 5 bases and J shed 6 bases, with 11 bases lying between them. This CDR3 contains 13 residues. Per germline, CDR1 DFQATT and CDR2 SNEGSKA (reference sequence). The CDR3 sequence is CSAPPAVNSPLHF. The CDR3, as DNA: TGCAGTGCTCCACCCGCGGTTAATTCACCCCTCCACTTT.

This clonotype has just a few counts. V is TRBV7-9 and J is TRBJ2-5, with a weak D call TRBD1 (5 bases). This CDR3 has 17 residues. The germline gives CDR1 SEHNR, CDR2 FQNEAQ (reference sequence). V gave up 5 bases and J gave up 0 bases, with 19 bases separating them. CDR3 residues: CASSPFAGHLYQETQYF. CDR3 bases: TGTGCCAGCAGCCCATTTGCTGGACACCTGTACCAAGAGACCCAGTACTTC.

This chain's CDR3 is CASSQWVTENSNQPQHF. The DNA for the CDR3 is TGTGCCAGCAGCCAATGGGTGACGGAGAATAGCAATCAGCCCCAGCATTTT. The rearrangement uses TRBV4-2 and TRBJ1-5; unclear D gene. Germline values: CDR1 LGHNA, CDR2 YNFKEQ. V was pared by 2 bases and J by 0 bases, with 14 bases between. This CDR3 region has 17 residues.

The V call is TRBV7-3, the J call TRBJ2-7, with a possible D match to TRBD2 (6 bases). Trimming cost V 2 bases and J 7 bases, with 21 bases left between them. Germline CDR1 and CDR2: SGHTA and FQGTGA. The CDR3 extends over 16 amino acids. The CDR3 here is CASSLGGAGYRWEQYF. CDR3 DNA: TGTGCCAGCAGCTTAGGCGGGGCTGGGTATCGTTGGGAGCAGTACTTC.

This clonotype was detected only a few times. The gene calls are TRBV12-3 or TRBV12-4 and TRBJ2-2; D possibly uses TRBD1 or TRBD2 (5 bases each). This CDR3 is built from 13 residues. Trimming stripped 11 bases from V and 4 bases from J, with 14 bases between. The CDR3 sequence is CAACRGFTGELFF. Here the CDR3 DNA reads TGTGCCGCCTGCCGGGGCTTCACCGGGGAGCTGTTTTTT.

The chain is built from TRBV6-2 or TRBV6-3 and TRBJ1-5, with 9 positions matching TRBD1. The CDR3 covers 15 residues. J lost 3 bases, V lost 6 bases, and 6 bases had no gene match. The germline V gene has CDR1 MNHEY and CDR2 SVGEGT. CDR3 amino acids: CASRPGTGHNQPQHF. In nucleotides, the CDR3 is TGTGCCAGCAGGCCCGGGACAGGGCACAATCAGCCCCAGCATTTT.

The genes are TRBV27 and TRBJ2-1; a possible D gene is TRBD2 (5 bases). V dropped 5 bases and J dropped 0 bases, with 14 bases sitting between them. The germline V gene has CDR1 MNHEY and CDR2 SMNVEV (reference sequence). CDR3 length: 16 amino acids. The CDR3 here is CASSPSAGPSYNEQFF. Here the CDR3 DNA reads TGTGCCAGCAGTCCGTCGGCGGGCCCCTCCTACAATGAGCAGTTCTTC.

This clonotype was seen a handful of times. The chain combines TRBV7-3 with TRBJ2-1, with D unclear. CDR3 length: 13 residues. The germline V and J ends were trimmed by 1 base and 9 bases, with 10 bases remaining between them. The germline V gene encodes CDR1 SGHTA and CDR2 FQGTGA. DNA for the CDR3: TGTGCCAGCAGCTTAATTCCAGGTGGTGAGCAGTTCTTC. Its protein is CASSLIPGGEQFF.